This T cell receptor beta chain was retrieved from a study of T cell clones after liver transplantation (dated 2019 in TCRdb). Turning to the overall study: Samples were obtained from ITN030ST, a randomized trial in which withdrawal of immunosuppression was attempted within 2 years of liver transplantation. Donor-reactive T cell clones were identified using TCRbeta sequencing after a pre-transplant mixed lymphocyte reaction and were then followed in post-transplant blood. Third party-reactive TCRbeta sequences from pre-transplant MLRs were also identified as an antigen-independent comparator for donor-reactive sequences. Of the eight recipients, a few were HCV-positive, while the remaining recipients had been transplanted for non-autoimmune, non-viral indications. The subjects received no induction therapy and were kept on standard immunosuppression until randomization at 12-24 months post-transplant. Tolerance meant complete immunosuppression withdrawal for at least one year without liver enzymes rising beyond twice the upper limit of normal. Blood samples were collected pre-transplant, pre-randomization before withdrawal, and post-randomization after either full withdrawal or failed withdrawal. A cohort of 8 liver transplant recipients was studied, of whom 3 were classified as tolerant and 5 as non-tolerant. What the work shows at the level of the full study, not this receptor alone: A significant post-transplant decrease in circulating donor-reactive CD4 TCRbeta sequences was observed in most of the 8 subjects, irrespective of tolerance or HCV status. When repertoire turnover was accounted for, significantly reduced detection of donor-reactive sequences was found in 7 of 8 subjects for CD4 and in 8 of 8 subjects for CD8. Low numbers of available donor cells limited the measurable donor-reactive repertoire in two subjects. Donor-reactive sequences declined more than third party-reactive ones, suggesting partial antigen-specific deletion unrelated to withdrawal success. The conclusions were considered preliminary, being limited by small, heterogeneous patient numbers and non-standardized post-transplant time points. Without allograft tissue specimens, donor-reactive T cells may have migrated into the graft rather than being deleted.

High-throughput TCRbeta CDR3 sequencing of frozen genomic DNA was performed by immunoSEQ, with PCR amplification, mapping, bias correction and internal controls included. For the original study's pipeline: Productive rearrangements were kept, and unique TCRbeta sequences were defined by CDR3 nucleotide sequence plus V and J gene. For classification of a sequence as donor-reactive, at least 5-fold expansion in CFSE-low cells relative to unstimulated pre-transplant cells and a frequency of at least 0.01% were required. Minimum frequency thresholds were set for each subject based on the unstimulated sample with the lowest template count, ensuring at least 90% detection power. Jensen-Shannon divergence between the top 1000 TCRbeta sequences post- versus pre-transplant served as the measure of repertoire turnover. Changes in detection of donor-reactive sequences were assessed with two-sided Fisher's exact tests. TCRdb retrieved this table from immuneACCESS and kept in-frame rearrangements only. Not all clones are present; in checked studies, unresolved V genes account for under half, and no reason is known for the remainder. That table is the source of V, J and clone size, and D and trimming were worked out from the DNA. The sample table records 65,000 to 95,000 clones; 80% of these occur just once. Over 0.45% of the sample comes from the top ten.

Reading the germline V gene gives CDR1 ENHRY and CDR2 SYGVKD. V sheds 5 bases and J sheds 5 bases, leaving 15 bases between their ends. The CDR3 holds 14 amino acids from the cysteine to the phenylalanine. Only the CDR3 DNA is retained, 42 bases long and in frame from the first base. This clone was observed a handful of times. What antigen it recognizes has not been identified. Base qualities are not provided; no much larger clone lies one nucleotide away. According to the study, the label for this sample's time point signals: pre-transplant. Unstimulated PBMCs, after thawing, were stained for CD3, CD4 and CD8 and then FACS-sorted into CD3+CD4+ and CD3+CD8+ populations. Randomization to immunosuppression withdrawal applied to every one of the 8 studied subjects. The Qiagen DNeasy Blood and Tissue Kit was used to isolate genomic DNA.

The V and J segments used are TRBV10-3 and TRBJ2-5; the D element could tentatively be TRBD1 or TRBD2, as 5 bases agree for each. This clonotype was obtained from a human donor who received a liver transplant. Here the sequenced sample was CD4+ T cells from blood, taken before liver transplant. The nucleotide sequence reads as follows: TGTGCCATCAGTTCCGGGGCGAGTGTGGAGACCCAGTACTTC. Its product reads: CAISSGASVETQYF.